This entry lists 10 T cell receptor beta chains sequenced from one sample in a study of OX40 agonist ivuxolimab in advanced cancers. Libraries were prepared by immunoSEQ multiplex PCR; TCRdb keeps only in-frame clonotypes and omits some of them. This table holds tens of thousands of clones, about 90% found once. The source was CD4+ or CD8+ T cells sorted from blood, collected in a trial of the OX40 agonist ivuxolimab. Every receptor here comes from an adult with an advanced solid tumor such as melanoma, head and neck, liver or kidney cancer.

The chain carries TRBV20-1 and TRBJ2-2; D ambiguous. This CDR3 contains 11 residues. Germline CDR1 is DFQATT and CDR2 is SNEGSKA (reference sequence). Trimming pared 3 bases from V and 10 bases from J, leaving 9 bases between. The CDR3 here is CSARGPVELFF. For the CDR3, the DNA is TGCAGTGCTAGGGGTCCCGTGGAGCTGTTTTTT.

The chain joins TRBV11-1 to TRBJ2-2; TRBD2 might be the D (6 bases). This CDR3 has 15 amino acids. Looked up from germline, CDR1 is SGHAT and CDR2 is FQDESV (reference sequence). The V gene lost 2 bases and the J gene lost 1 base, with 8 bases spanning the gap. The DNA of the CDR3 is TGTGCCAGCAGCTTACGGGGGAGGAACACCGGGGAGCTGTTTTTT. Protein product: CASSLRGRNTGELFF.

This rearrangement joins TRBV19 to TRBJ1-6; TRBD1 matches at 8 bases. The V segment lost 4 bases and the J segment 5 bases; nucleotides outside the gene matches: 4. This CDR3 comprises 15 residues. The germline CDR1 and CDR2 sequences are LNHDA and SQIVND (reference sequence). CDR3 amino acids: CASSTQTGDNSPLHF. CDR3 nucleotide sequence: TGTGCCAGTAGTACACAGACAGGGGATAATTCACCCCTCCACTTT.

The chain combines TRBV27 with TRBJ2-7, with D tentatively TRBD1 (6 bases). The CDR3 is made up of 15 amino acids. V shed 5 bases and J shed 4 bases, with 18 bases lying between them. Germline assignment: CDR1 MNHEY and CDR2 SMNVEV (reference sequence). Here the CDR3 reads CASSKPSDRLYEQYF. The CDR3, as DNA: TGTGCCAGCAGTAAACCCAGCGACAGGCTTTACGAGCAGTACTTC.

The chain combines TRBV28 with TRBJ1-4; 7 bases are shared with TRBD1. Germline CDR1 reads MDHEN; CDR2 reads SYDVKM. Trimming removed 2 bases from V and 7 bases from J; junction bases left unmatched: 7. The CDR3 extends over 15 amino acids. In DNA, the CDR3 is TGTGCCAGCAGTTTACCTACAGGGGCGGGTGAAAAACTGTTTTTT. The encoded protein is CASSLPTGAGEKLFF.

The genes are TRBV18 and TRBJ2-6, with no clear D. V shed 3 bases and J shed 0 bases, with 9 bases lying between them. Germline assignment: CDR1 KGHSH and CDR2 LQKENI. This CDR3 spans 16 amino acids. CDR3 coding DNA: TGTGCCAGCTCACCGGGCCAGAGCTCTGGGGCCAACGTCCTGACTTTC. Protein sequence: CASSPGQSSGANVLTF. Variable domain in full (rest from reference TRBV18 and TRBJ2-6): NAGVMQNPRHLVRRRGQEARLRCSPMKGHSHVYWYRQLPEEGLKFMVYLQKENIIDESGMPKERFSAEFPKEGPSILRIQQVVRGDSAAYFCASSPGQSSGANVLTFGAGSRLTVL.

The V call is TRBV2, the J call TRBJ1-1, with D uncertain. Germline CDR1 SNHLY, CDR2 FYNNEI. V was shortened by 5 bases and J by 0 bases, with 1 base between the two germline ends. The CDR3 contains 11 residues. In nucleotides, the CDR3 is TGTGCCAGCAGTCTGAACACTGAAGCTTTCTTT. It translates to CASSLNTEAFF.

This chain connects TRBV5-1 to TRBJ1-3, with TRBD1 as a possible D gene (5 bases). The CDR3 runs to 15 residues. Trimming pared 0 bases from V and 3 bases from J, leaving 10 bases between. CDR1 and CDR2 (germline): SGHRS, YFSETQ. The CDR3: CASSLDGTFGNTIYF. The CDR3, as DNA: TGCGCCAGCAGCTTGGATGGGACTTTTGGAAACACCATATATTTT.

As DNA, the CDR3 is TGTGCCAGCAGCTCTAGCGGACAAGAGACCCAGTACTTC. Encoded protein: CASSSSGQETQYF. The chain is built from TRBV7-2 and TRBJ2-5, with 7 bases identical to TRBD2. Losses at the gene ends were 4 bases for V and 2 bases for J; bases not matched to a gene: 1. From germline, CDR1 is SGHTA and CDR2 FQGNSA. CDR3 size: 13 residues.

V gene TRBV28 combines with J gene TRBJ2-1; D gene unclear. The CDR3 is 10 residues long. Germline loops: CDR1 MDHEN, CDR2 SYDVKM. V shed 5 bases and J shed 8 bases, with 4 bases lying between them. In nucleotides, the CDR3 is TGTGCCAGCAGTGGGTATGAGCAGTTCTTC. Its translation is CASSGYEQFF. The full variable domain, completed using reference TRBV28 and TRBJ2-1, is DVKVTQSSRYLVKRTGEKVFLECVQDMDHENMFWYRQDPGLGLRLIYFSYDVKMKEKGDIPEGYSVSREKKERFSLILESASTNQTSMYLCASSGYEQFFGPGTRLTVL.